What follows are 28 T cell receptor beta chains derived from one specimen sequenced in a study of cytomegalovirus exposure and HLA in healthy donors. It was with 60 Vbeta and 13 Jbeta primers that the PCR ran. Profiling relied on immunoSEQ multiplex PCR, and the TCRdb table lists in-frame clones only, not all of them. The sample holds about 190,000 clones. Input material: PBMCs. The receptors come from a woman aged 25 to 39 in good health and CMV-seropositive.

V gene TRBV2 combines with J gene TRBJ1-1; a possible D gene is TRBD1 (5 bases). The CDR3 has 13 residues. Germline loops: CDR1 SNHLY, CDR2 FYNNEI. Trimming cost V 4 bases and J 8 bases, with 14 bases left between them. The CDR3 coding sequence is TGTGCCAGCAGTGGAACAGGAAATCCCGAAGCTTTCTTT. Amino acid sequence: CASSGTGNPEAFF. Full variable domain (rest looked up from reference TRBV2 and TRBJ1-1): EPEVTQTPSHQVTQMGQEVILRCVPISNHLYFYWYRQILGQKVEFLVSFYNNEISEKSEIFDDQFSVERPDGSNFTLKIRSTKLEDSAMYFCASSGTGNPEAFFGQGTRLTVV.

CDR3 nucleotides: TGTGCCAGCAGCTTGAGGGGGATTAATTCACCCCTCCACTTT. It yields the protein CASSLRGINSPLHF. The rearrangement joins TRBV7-2 to TRBJ1-6; possibly TRBD1 for D (6 bases). Germline CDR1 SGHTA, CDR2 FQGNSA. The V gene lost 3 bases and the J gene lost 6 bases, with 9 bases spanning the gap. This CDR3 region has 14 residues.

CDR3 in amino acids: CASSTPTGGNQPQHF. CDR3 DNA sequence: TGTGCCAGCAGTACACCGACAGGGGGTAATCAGCCCCAGCATTTT. The chain has TRBV28 and TRBJ1-5; TRBD1 agrees at 9 bases. The CDR3 covers 15 residues. The V segment lost 5 bases and the J segment 4 bases; nucleotides outside the gene matches: 6. Germline CDR1 MDHEN, CDR2 SYDVKM. Based on the CDR3 plus reference TRBV28 and TRBJ1-5, the full variable domain is DVKVTQSSRYLVKRTGEKVFLECVQDMDHENMFWYRQDPGLGLRLIYFSYDVKMKEKGDIPEGYSVSREKKERFSLILESASTNQTSMYLCASSTPTGGNQPQHFGDGTRLSIL.

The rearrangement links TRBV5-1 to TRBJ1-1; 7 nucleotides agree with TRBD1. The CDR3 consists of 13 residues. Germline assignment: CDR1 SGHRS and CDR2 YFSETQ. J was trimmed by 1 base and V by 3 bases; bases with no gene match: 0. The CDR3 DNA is TGCGCCAGCAGCTGGGACAGGAACACTGAAGCTTTCTTT. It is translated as CASSWDRNTEAFF. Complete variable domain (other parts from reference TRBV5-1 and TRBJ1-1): KAGVTQTPRYLIKTRGQQVTLSCSPISGHRSVSWYQQTPGQGLQFLFEYFSETQRNKGNFPGRFSGRQFSNSRSEMNVSTLELGDSALYLCASSWDRNTEAFFGQGTRLTVV.

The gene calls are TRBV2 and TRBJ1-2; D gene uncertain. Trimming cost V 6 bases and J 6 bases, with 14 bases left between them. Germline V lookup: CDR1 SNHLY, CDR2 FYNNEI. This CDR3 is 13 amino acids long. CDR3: CASRPKSLNGYTF. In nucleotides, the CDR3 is TGTGCCAGCAGGCCCAAGAGTCTTAATGGCTACACCTTC.

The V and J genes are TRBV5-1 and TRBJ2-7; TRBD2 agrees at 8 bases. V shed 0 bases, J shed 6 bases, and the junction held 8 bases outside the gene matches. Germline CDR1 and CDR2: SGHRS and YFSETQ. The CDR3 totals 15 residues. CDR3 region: CASSLGGGKLGEQYF. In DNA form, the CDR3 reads TGCGCCAGCAGCTTGGGCGGGGGGAAGCTGGGCGAGCAGTACTTC.

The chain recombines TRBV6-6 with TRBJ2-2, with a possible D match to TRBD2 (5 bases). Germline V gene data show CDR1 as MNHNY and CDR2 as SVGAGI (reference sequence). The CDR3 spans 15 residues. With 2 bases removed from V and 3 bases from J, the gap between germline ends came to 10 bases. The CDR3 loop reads CASSYGLAHTGELFF. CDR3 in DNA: TGTGCCAGCAGTTACGGGCTAGCTCACACCGGGGAGCTGTTTTTT.

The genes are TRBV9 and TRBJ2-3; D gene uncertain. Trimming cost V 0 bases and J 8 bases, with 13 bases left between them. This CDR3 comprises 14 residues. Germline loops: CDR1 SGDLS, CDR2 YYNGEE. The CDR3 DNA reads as TGTGCCAGCAGCGTAGACAGCTATTCGATTACGCAGTATTTT. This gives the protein CASSVDSYSITQYF.

The DNA for the CDR3 is TGTGCCAGCAGTTTGATCGCAGGGGATAATTCACCCCTCCACTTT. This gives the protein CASSLIAGDNSPLHF. J is TRBJ1-6 and V is TRBV28, with D perhaps matching TRBD1 (6 bases). Between the trimmed V and J ends, which lost 3 bases and 5 bases, there was a span of 11 bases. The CDR3 extends over 15 amino acids. From germline, CDR1 is MDHEN and CDR2 SYDVKM.

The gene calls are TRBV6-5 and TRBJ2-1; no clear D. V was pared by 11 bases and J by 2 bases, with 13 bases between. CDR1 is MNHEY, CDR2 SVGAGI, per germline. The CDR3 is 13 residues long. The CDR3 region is CASTDLPYNEQFF. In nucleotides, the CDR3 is TGTGCCTCTACAGACCTACCCTACAATGAGCAGTTCTTC.

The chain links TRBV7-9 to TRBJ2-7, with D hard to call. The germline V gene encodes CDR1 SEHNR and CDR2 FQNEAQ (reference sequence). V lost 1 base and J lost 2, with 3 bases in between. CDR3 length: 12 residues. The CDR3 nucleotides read TGTGCCAGCAGCTTAGACACCTACGAGCAGTACTTC. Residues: CASSLDTYEQYF.

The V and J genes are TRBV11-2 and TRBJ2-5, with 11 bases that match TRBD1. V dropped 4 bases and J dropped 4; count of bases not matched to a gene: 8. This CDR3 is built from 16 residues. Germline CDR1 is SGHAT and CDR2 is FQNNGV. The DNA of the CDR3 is TGTGCCAGCAGCTCCCCCGGGACAGGGGGTGGAGAGACCCAGTACTTC. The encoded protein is CASSSPGTGGGETQYF. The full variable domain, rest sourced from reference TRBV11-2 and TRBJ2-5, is EAGVAQSPRYKIIEKRQSVAFWCNPISGHATLYWYQQILGQGPKLLIQFQNNGVVDDSQLPKDRFSAERLKGVDSTLKIQPAKLEDSAVYLCASSSPGTGGGETQYFGPGTRLLVL.

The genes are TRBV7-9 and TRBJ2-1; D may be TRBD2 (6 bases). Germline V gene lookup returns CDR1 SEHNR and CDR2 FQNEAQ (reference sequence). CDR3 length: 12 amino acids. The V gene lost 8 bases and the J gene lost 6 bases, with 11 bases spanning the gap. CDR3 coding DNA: TGTGCCAGCGGGACTGTTGGCAATGAGCAGTTCTTC. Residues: CASGTVGNEQFF.

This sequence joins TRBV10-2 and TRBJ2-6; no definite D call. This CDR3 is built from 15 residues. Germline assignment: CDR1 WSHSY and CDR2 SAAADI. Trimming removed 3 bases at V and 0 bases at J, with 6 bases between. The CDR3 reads CASSEYSSGANVLTF. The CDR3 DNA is TGCGCCAGCAGTGAATACAGCTCTGGGGCCAACGTCCTGACTTTC.

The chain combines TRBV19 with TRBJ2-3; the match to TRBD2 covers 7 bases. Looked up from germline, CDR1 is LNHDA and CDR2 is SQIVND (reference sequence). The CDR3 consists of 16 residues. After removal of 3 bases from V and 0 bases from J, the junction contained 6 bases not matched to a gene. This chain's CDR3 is CASSILSGTSTDTQYF. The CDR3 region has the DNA TGTGCCAGTAGTATTTTGAGCGGGACCAGCACAGATACGCAGTATTTT.

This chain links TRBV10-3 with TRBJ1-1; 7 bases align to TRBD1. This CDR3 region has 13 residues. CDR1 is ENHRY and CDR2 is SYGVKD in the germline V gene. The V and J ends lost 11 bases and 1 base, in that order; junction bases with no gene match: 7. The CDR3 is CAALGQENTEAFF. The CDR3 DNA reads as TGTGCCGCGCTCGGACAGGAGAACACTGAAGCTTTCTTT.

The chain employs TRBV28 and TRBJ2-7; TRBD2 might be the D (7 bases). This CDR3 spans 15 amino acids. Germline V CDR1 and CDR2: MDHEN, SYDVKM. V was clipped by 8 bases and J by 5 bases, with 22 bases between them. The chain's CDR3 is CASFTIGGRTNEQYF. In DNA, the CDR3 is TGTGCCAGCTTCACGATCGGGGGGCGCACGAACGAGCAGTACTTC.

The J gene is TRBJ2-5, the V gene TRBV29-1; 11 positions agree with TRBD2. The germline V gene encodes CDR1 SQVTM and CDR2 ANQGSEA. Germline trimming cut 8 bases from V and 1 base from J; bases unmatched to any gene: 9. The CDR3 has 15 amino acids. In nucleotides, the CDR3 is TGCAGCTCAGCCTCTAGCGGGGGGATCCAAGAGACCCAGTACTTC. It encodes CSSASSGGIQETQYF.

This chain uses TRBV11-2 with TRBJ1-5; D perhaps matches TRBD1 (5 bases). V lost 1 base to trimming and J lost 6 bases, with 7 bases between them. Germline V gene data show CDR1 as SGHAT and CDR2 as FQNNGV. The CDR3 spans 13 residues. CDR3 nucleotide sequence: TGTGCCAGCAGCTTAGGTAGGGGTCAGCCCCAGCATTTT. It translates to CASSLGRGQPQHF.

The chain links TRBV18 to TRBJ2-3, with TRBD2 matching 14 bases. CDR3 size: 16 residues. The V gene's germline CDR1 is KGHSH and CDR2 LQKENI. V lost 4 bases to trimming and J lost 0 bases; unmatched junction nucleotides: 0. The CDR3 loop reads CASSRTSGGSTDTQYF. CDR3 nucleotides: TGTGCCAGCTCACGGACTAGCGGGGGGAGCACAGATACGCAGTATTTT.

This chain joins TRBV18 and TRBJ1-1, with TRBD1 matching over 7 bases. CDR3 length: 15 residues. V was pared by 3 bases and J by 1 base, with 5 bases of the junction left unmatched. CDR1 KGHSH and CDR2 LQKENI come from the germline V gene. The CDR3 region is CASSPGQVGNTEAFF. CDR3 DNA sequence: TGTGCCAGCTCACCCGGACAGGTTGGGAACACTGAAGCTTTCTTT.

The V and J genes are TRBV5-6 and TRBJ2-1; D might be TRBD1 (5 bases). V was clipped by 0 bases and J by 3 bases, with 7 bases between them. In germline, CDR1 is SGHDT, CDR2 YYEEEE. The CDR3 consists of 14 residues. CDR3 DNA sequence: TGTGCCAGCAGCTTGGGGGGCGGCTACAATGAGCAGTTCTTC. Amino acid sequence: CASSLGGGYNEQFF.

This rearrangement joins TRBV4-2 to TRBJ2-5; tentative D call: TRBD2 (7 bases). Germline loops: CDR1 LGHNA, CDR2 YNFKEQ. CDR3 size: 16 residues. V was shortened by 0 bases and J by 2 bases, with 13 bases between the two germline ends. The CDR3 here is CASSQEGGAWQETQYF. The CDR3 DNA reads TGTGCCAGCAGCCAAGAGGGGGGGGCTTGGCAAGAGACCCAGTACTTC.

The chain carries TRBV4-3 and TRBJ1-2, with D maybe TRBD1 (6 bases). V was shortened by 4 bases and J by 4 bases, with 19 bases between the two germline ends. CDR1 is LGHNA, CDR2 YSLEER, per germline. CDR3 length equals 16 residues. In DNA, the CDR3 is TGCGCCAGCAGCCGGAGTAGGGCGGGGGGCAGCTATGGCTACACCTTC. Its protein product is CASSRSRAGGSYGYTF.

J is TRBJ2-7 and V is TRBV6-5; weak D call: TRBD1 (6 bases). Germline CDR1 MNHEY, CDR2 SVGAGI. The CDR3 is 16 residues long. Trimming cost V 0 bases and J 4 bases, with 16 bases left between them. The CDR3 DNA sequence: TGTGCCAGCAGTTACTCGACAGGACAGATTCATTACGAGCAGTACTTC. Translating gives CASSYSTGQIHYEQYF.

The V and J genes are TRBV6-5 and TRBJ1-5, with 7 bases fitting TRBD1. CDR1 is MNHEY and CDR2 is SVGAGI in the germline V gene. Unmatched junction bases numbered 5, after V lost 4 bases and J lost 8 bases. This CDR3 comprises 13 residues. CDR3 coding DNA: TGTGCCAGCAGTTTACATGGACAGGAGCCCCAGCATTTT. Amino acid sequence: CASSLHGQEPQHF.

CDR3 loop: CASSTGASSYNEQFF. The CDR3 DNA is TGTGCCAGCAGCACAGGGGCGAGCTCCTACAATGAGCAGTTCTTC. The V and J genes are TRBV7-2 and TRBJ2-1; 7 nucleotides match TRBD1. Germline trimming cut 5 bases from V and 0 bases from J; bases unmatched to any gene: 4. Germline V lookup: CDR1 SGHTA, CDR2 FQGNSA. This CDR3 has 15 amino acids. The variable domain in full, completed from reference TRBV7-2 and TRBJ2-1, reads GAGVSQSPSNKVTEKGKDVELRCDPISGHTALYWYRQSLGQGLEFLIYFQGNSAPDKSGLPSDRFSAERTGGSVSTLTIQRTQQEDSAVYLCASSTGASSYNEQFFGPGTRLTVL.

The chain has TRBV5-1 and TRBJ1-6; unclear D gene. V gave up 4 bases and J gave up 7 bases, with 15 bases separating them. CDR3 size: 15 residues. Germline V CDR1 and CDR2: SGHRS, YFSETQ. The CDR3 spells CASSPDTIGNSPLHF. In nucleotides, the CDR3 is TGCGCCAGCAGCCCCGACACCATTGGGAATTCACCCCTCCACTTT. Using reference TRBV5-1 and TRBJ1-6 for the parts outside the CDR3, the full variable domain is KAGVTQTPRYLIKTRGQQVTLSCSPISGHRSVSWYQQTPGQGLQFLFEYFSETQRNKGNFPGRFSGRQFSNSRSEMNVSTLELGDSALYLCASSPDTIGNSPLHFGNGTRLTVT.